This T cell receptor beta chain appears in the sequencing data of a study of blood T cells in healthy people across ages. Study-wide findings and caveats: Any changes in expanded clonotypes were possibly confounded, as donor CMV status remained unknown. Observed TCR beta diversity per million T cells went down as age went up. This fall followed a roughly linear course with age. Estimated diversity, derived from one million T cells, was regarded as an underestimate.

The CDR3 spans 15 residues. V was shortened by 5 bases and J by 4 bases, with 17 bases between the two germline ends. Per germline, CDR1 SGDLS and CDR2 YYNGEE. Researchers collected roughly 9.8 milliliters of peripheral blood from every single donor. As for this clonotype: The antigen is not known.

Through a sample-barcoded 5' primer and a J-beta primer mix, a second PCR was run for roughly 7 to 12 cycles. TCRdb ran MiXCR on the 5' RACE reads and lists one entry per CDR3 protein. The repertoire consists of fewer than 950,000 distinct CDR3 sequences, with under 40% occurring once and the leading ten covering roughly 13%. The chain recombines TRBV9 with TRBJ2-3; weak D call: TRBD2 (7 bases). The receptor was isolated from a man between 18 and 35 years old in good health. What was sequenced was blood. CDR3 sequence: CASSPRGASSDTQYF. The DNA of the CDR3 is TGTGCCAGCAGTCCCCGGGGGGCCAGCTCAGATACGCAGTATTTT.